This T cell receptor beta chain was sequenced in a study of T cells expressing NK-cell markers. Background on the study: Sorted CD3+CD56-NKG2C+, CD3+CD56+NKG2C+ and CD3+CD56+NKG2C- T cells supplied the TCR beta repertoires. With respect to HCMV, seven of the eight sequenced donors were seropositive, and one was seronegative.

Turning to this clonotype: The antigen is undetermined.

Germline V gene data show CDR1 as DFQATT and CDR2 as SNEGSKA (reference sequence). The CDR3 length is 15 residues. TCRdb reprocessed the 5' RACE reads, keeping one entry per CDR3 protein, no DNA. With approximately 420,000 distinct CDR3 sequences in the sample, the ten largest clones hold around 10%. Study-wide findings and caveats: About 1.0-7.0% of CD8+ T cells in about 6 donors belonged to dominant NKG2C+ clonotypes.

Material for sequencing was blood T cells: a sorted CD56 or NKG2C T cell subset, CD4+ or CD8+ T cells, or bulk PBMC T cells (not recorded which). The rearrangement joins TRBV20-1 to TRBJ2-5; the D call of TRBD1 rests on TCRdb alone, since no DNA is present to check it. This clonotype was obtained from a woman between 45 and 60 years old in good health. The CDR3 region is CSARRTDRGGETQYF.